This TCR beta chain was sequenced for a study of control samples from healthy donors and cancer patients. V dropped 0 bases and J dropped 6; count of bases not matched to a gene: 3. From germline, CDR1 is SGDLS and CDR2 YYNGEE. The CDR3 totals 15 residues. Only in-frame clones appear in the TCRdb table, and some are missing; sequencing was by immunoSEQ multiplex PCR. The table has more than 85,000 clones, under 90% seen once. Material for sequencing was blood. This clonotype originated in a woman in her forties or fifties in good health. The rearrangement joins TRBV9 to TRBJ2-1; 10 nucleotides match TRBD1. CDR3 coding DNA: TGTGCCAGCAGCGTAGAGGACAGGGGGAGCAATGAGCAGTTCTTC. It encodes CASSVEDRGSNEQFF.